This T cell receptor (beta chain) derives from a study of cytomegalovirus exposure and HLA in healthy donors. Study conclusions and caveats: In vitro checks showed that a few CMV-associated chains really do target CMV antigens.

About this clone: Antigen unknown.

Germline V CDR1 and CDR2: ENHRY, SYGVKD. J gave up 5 bases and V 6 bases, and 6 bases lay outside the gene matches. CDR3 length: 13 amino acids. The method was immunoSEQ multiplex PCR; TCRdb's version includes in-frame clones alone and lacks a portion of them. The sample lists more than 250,000 clones, 80% to 90% seen once, with 0.7% to 0.85% in the top ten. This clonotype was sampled from a woman younger than 30 in good health and CMV-seronegative. The material sequenced was PBMCs. V usage is TRBV10-3 and J usage is TRBJ2-5; 7 bases are shared with TRBD2. Here the CDR3 DNA reads TGTGCCATCAGGGAGCGGGAAGGGGAGACCCAGTACTTC. Translating it yields CAIREREGETQYF.